The 30 T cell receptor beta chains reported below all come from one sample, sequenced in a study of shared clonotypes between healthy human individuals. Sequencing was performed with immunoSEQ multiplex PCR; in TCRdb, only in-frame clones are kept and a portion is missing. The sample yields hundreds of thousands of clones, 55% to 85% seen once. The sequenced sample was memory CD4+ T cells sorted from blood. The subset was: CD45RA-negative fraction. Source of these receptors: a woman in her twenties or thirties in good health.

CDR3 in DNA: TGTGCCAGCAGCTTAGTGGAGGGGATAGCCAAAAACATTCAGTACTTC. Translation: CASSLVEGIAKNIQYF. This chain links TRBV7-9 with TRBJ2-4; tentatively, D is TRBD2 (6 bases). Trimming took 1 base from V and 0 from J, leaving 10 bases between them. From germline, CDR1 is SEHNR and CDR2 FQNEAQ (reference sequence). This CDR3 comprises 16 residues.

The chain recombines TRBV25-1 with TRBJ2-3, with 13 bases identical to TRBD2. Germline trimming cut 3 bases from V and 0 bases from J; bases unmatched to any gene: 6. Germline CDR1 is MGHDK and CDR2 is SYGVNS. CDR3 length equals 18 residues. The CDR3 nucleotides read TGTGCCAGCAGTGAGGTTACTAGCGGGAGGGTGAGCACAGATACGCAGTATTTT. As protein: CASSEVTSGRVSTDTQYF.

The chain recombines TRBV6-6 with TRBJ1-1, with D unresolved. V lost 2 bases to trimming and J lost 9 bases, with 13 bases between them. The CDR3 length is 13 residues. Germline V CDR1 and CDR2: MNHNY, SVGAGI (reference sequence). The CDR3 is CASSYRASLKAFF. In DNA form, the CDR3 reads TGTGCCAGCAGTTACCGCGCCTCCTTGAAAGCTTTCTTT.

The chain uses TRBV5-5 and TRBJ2-2; 7 bases map to TRBD2. The germline CDR1 and CDR2 sequences are SGHKS and YYEKEE (reference sequence). The CDR3 covers 15 residues. Unmatched junction bases numbered 5, after V lost 3 bases and J lost 3 bases. The chain's CDR3 is CASSWGAGDTGELFF. The DNA of the CDR3 is TGTGCCAGCAGCTGGGGCGCGGGGGACACCGGGGAGCTGTTTTTT.

The chain recombines TRBV14 with TRBJ2-3; tentatively, D is TRBD2 (5 bases). The CDR3 loop spans 16 amino acids. Per germline, CDR1 SGHDN and CDR2 FVKESK. Trimming cost V 0 bases and J 0 bases, with 10 bases left between them. For the CDR3, the DNA is TGTGCCAGCAGCCAAGATTCCCAGCGGAGCACAGATACGCAGTATTTT. It specifies CASSQDSQRSTDTQYF.

The chain uses TRBV28 and TRBJ2-3; 11 bases fit TRBD2. Germline assignment: CDR1 MDHEN and CDR2 SYDVKM. With V trimmed by 3 bases and J by 12 bases, 5 bases remained unmatched. This CDR3 contains 13 residues. CDR3: CASSFPGLADQYF. The CDR3 coding sequence is TGTGCCAGCAGTTTCCCGGGACTAGCGGATCAGTATTTT.

At least ten counts were recorded for this clone. The chain recombines TRBV4-1 with TRBJ1-1, with TRBD1 as a possible D gene (5 bases). Germline loops: CDR1 MGHRA, CDR2 YSYEKL. V was trimmed by 4 bases and J by 1 base, leaving 10 bases between them. The CDR3 consists of 14 residues. The CDR3 spells CASSPMTANTEAFF. CDR3 nucleotides: TGCGCCAGCAGCCCAATGACAGCGAACACTGAAGCTTTCTTT.

This clone came up once. V and J are TRBV11-2 and TRBJ2-5; D is unresolved. The CDR3 length is 18 residues. Trimming took 5 bases from V and 7 from J, leaving 29 bases between them. Germline V gene lookup returns CDR1 SGHAT and CDR2 FQNNGV. The CDR3 loop is CASSSLLADQAKDGTQYF. The CDR3 region has the DNA TGTGCCAGCAGCAGTCTTTTGGCCGACCAGGCGAAAGACGGGACCCAGTACTTC.

The sample holds one count of this clone. V gene TRBV7-8 combines with J gene TRBJ2-7; 15 nucleotides agree with TRBD2. J gave up 1 base and V 5 bases, and 3 bases lay outside the gene matches. CDR3 length: 16 residues. Germline assignment: CDR1 SGHVS and CDR2 FQNEAQ. The CDR3 is CASSHGLAGGSYEQYF. The CDR3 DNA is TGTGCCAGCAGCCACGGACTAGCGGGAGGGTCCTACGAGCAGTACTTC.

This clone was seen repeatedly, ten times or more. V and J are TRBV7-3 and TRBJ2-1, with 10 bases identical to TRBD2. There are 14 residues in the CDR3. CDR1 and CDR2 from the germline V gene are SGHTA and FQGTGA. V was clipped by 2 bases and J by 10 bases; unmatched bases: 5. The CDR3 nucleotides are TGTGCCAGCAGCTTAGGGCTAGCGGGAGTAGAGCAGTTCTTC. It yields the protein CASSLGLAGVEQFF.

V gene TRBV25-1 combines with J gene TRBJ1-1; D gene ambiguous. V shed 4 bases and J shed 4 bases, with 10 bases lying between them. The CDR3 loop spans 13 amino acids. Germline-derived CDR1 and CDR2 are MGHDK and SYGVNS. In DNA form, the CDR3 reads TGTGCCAGCAGTGGAGACGCCGCCACTGAAGCTTTCTTT. It translates to CASSGDAATEAFF. Full variable domain (remainder filled in from reference TRBV25-1 and TRBJ1-1): EADIYQTPRYLVIGTGKKITLECSQTMGHDKMYWYQQDPGMELHLIHYSYGVNSTEKGDLSSESTVSRIRTEHFPLTLESARPSHTSQYLCASSGDAATEAFFGQGTRLTVV.

J is TRBJ2-7 and V is TRBV25-1; D perhaps matches TRBD1 (6 bases). V shed 1 base and J shed 2 bases, with 12 bases lying between them. Germline assignment: CDR1 MGHDK and CDR2 SYGVNS. This CDR3 contains 15 residues. Here the CDR3 reads CASSESGTPAYEQYF. The CDR3 nucleotides are TGTGCCAGCAGTGAATCCGGGACACCCGCCTACGAGCAGTACTTC.

V is TRBV4-2 and J is TRBJ2-2; the D gene is possibly TRBD2 (5 bases). The germline gives CDR1 LGHNA, CDR2 YNFKEQ. Deletions cut 6 bases from V and 4 bases from J, with 18 bases between. The CDR3 is made up of 16 amino acids. CDR3 amino acids: CASSYGLGSVTGELFF. The CDR3 DNA follows: TGTGCCAGCAGTTACGGTTTGGGGAGTGTCACCGGGGAGCTGTTTTTT.

This sequence joins TRBV28 and TRBJ2-7; D is perhaps TRBD1 (6 bases). Per germline, CDR1 MDHEN and CDR2 SYDVKM. The V gene lost 1 base and the J gene lost 2 bases, with 18 bases spanning the gap. The CDR3 sequence is 17 residues long. The CDR3: CASSLYPQTGQTYEQYF. CDR3 DNA sequence: TGTGCCAGCAGTTTATACCCCCAGACGGGACAAACCTACGAGCAGTACTTC.

The chain uses TRBV13 and TRBJ2-7; 8 bases agree with TRBD1. The CDR3 covers 14 residues. Germline trimming cut 6 bases from V and 4 bases from J; bases unmatched to any gene: 8. The germline CDR1 and CDR2 sequences are PRHDT and FYEKMQ (reference sequence). CDR3 sequence reads: CASRYKGQAYEQYF. In DNA form, the CDR3 reads TGTGCCAGCAGGTACAAGGGACAGGCATACGAGCAGTACTTC. Full variable domain (rest looked up from reference TRBV13 and TRBJ2-7): AAGVIQSPRHLIKEKRETATLKCYPIPRHDTVYWYQQGPGQDPQFLISFYEKMQSDKGSIPDRFSAQQFSDYHSELNMSSLELGDSALYFCASRYKGQAYEQYFGPGTRLTVT.

This sequence joins TRBV27 and TRBJ2-7; TRBD2 is a possible D gene (6 bases). In germline, CDR1 is MNHEY, CDR2 SMNVEV (reference sequence). The CDR3 runs to 13 residues. Between the trimmed V and J ends, which lost 6 bases and 4 bases, there was a span of 13 bases. CDR3 amino acids: CASRRDLSYEQYF. Written as DNA, the CDR3 is TGTGCCAGCAGAAGGGACTTATCATACGAGCAGTACTTC.

This clone came up once. CDR3 sequence (DNA): TGTGCCAGCAGTTACTCCGGGACACACTATGGCTACACCTTC. This sequence encodes CASSYSGTHYGYTF. The chain links TRBV6-5 to TRBJ1-2; TRBD1 is a possible D gene (6 bases). The V gene lost 0 bases and the J gene lost 3 bases, with 8 bases spanning the gap. The CDR3 loop spans 14 amino acids. CDR1 MNHEY and CDR2 SVGAGI come from the germline V gene.

The chain links TRBV6-1 to TRBJ1-5, with D unresolved. The CDR3 runs to 14 residues. Germline values: CDR1 MNHNS, CDR2 SASEGT. Trimming removed 7 bases from V and 3 bases from J, with 13 bases in between. The CDR3 protein is CASNLQEFNQPQHF. The CDR3 region has the DNA TGTGCCAGCAACCTACAAGAATTCAATCAGCCCCAGCATTTT.

V usage is TRBV27 and J usage is TRBJ2-7; TRBD1 agrees at 8 bases. Germline loops: CDR1 MNHEY, CDR2 SMNVEV (reference sequence). CDR3 length: 14 amino acids. The junction had 4 bases not matched to a gene; V was cut back by 6 bases and J by 0 bases. The CDR3 protein is CASRSRGHSYEQYF. The CDR3 nucleotides are TGTGCCAGCAGGAGCAGGGGGCACTCCTACGAGCAGTACTTC.

On this clone itself: The sample carries other DNA sequences with the same CDR3. The rearrangement links TRBV5-1 to TRBJ2-1; D ambiguous. The germline V gene has CDR1 SGHRS and CDR2 YFSETQ. V gave up 0 bases and J gave up 5 bases, with 9 bases separating them. The CDR3 sequence is 14 residues long. The CDR3 spells CASSLAIGDNEQFF. CDR3 in DNA: TGCGCCAGCAGCTTGGCCATAGGCGACAATGAGCAGTTCTTC.

The chain has TRBV7-2 and TRBJ2-1; weak D call: TRBD2 (6 bases). Per the germline V gene, CDR1 is SGHTA and CDR2 is FQGNSA. CDR3 length: 17 amino acids. Trimming shortened V by 1 base and J by 8 bases, and 21 bases separated the two germline ends. The CDR3, as DNA: TGTGCCAGCAGCTTAGGGGTAGCGGAAGGGTTGAGGGATGAGCAGTTCTTC. As protein: CASSLGVAEGLRDEQFF. The whole variable domain, filled in from reference TRBV7-2 and TRBJ2-1, reads GAGVSQSPSNKVTEKGKDVELRCDPISGHTALYWYRQSLGQGLEFLIYFQGNSAPDKSGLPSDRFSAERTGGSVSTLTIQRTQQEDSAVYLCASSLGVAEGLRDEQFFGPGTRLTVL.

Comment on this clone: Different DNA sequences within this sample yield the same CDR3. V usage is TRBV7-2 and J usage is TRBJ2-7; 13 bases map to TRBD2. Germline V lookup: CDR1 SGHTA, CDR2 FQGNSA. CDR3 length: 15 amino acids. The trim removed 5 bases at V and 3 bases at J, leaving 4 bases unmatched. The CDR3 DNA reads as TGTGCCAGCAGCCTGGGACTAGCGGGAAGCTACGAGCAGTACTTC. Translation: CASSLGLAGSYEQYF. Full variable domain (remainder filled in from reference TRBV7-2 and TRBJ2-7): GAGVSQSPSNKVTEKGKDVELRCDPISGHTALYWYRQSLGQGLEFLIYFQGNSAPDKSGLPSDRFSAERTGGSVSTLTIQRTQQEDSAVYLCASSLGLAGSYEQYFGPGTRLTVT.

The chain employs TRBV5-4 and TRBJ2-7; perhaps TRBD1 as D (6 bases). Germline V gene lookup returns CDR1 SGHNT and CDR2 YYREEE (reference sequence). V lost 4 bases and J 7 bases, leaving 21 bases between the germline ends. This CDR3 is 15 amino acids long. The CDR3 spells CASSAETGPAGEQYF. The CDR3 region has the DNA TGTGCCAGCAGCGCTGAAACAGGGCCAGCCGGGGAGCAGTACTTC.

This clone showed up just once. This chain uses TRBV5-1 with TRBJ1-4, with D perhaps matching TRBD1 (5 bases). Per the germline V gene, CDR1 is SGHRS and CDR2 is YFSETQ. V was pared by 0 bases and J by 5 bases, with 8 bases between. CDR3 length equals 14 residues. The CDR3 nucleotides read TGCGCCAGCAGCTTGGCGGACATAAATGAAAAACTGTTTTTT. It translates to CASSLADINEKLFF.

This chain connects TRBV7-9 to TRBJ2-1; 7 positions agree with TRBD2. V lost 5 bases to trimming and J lost 5 bases; unmatched junction nucleotides: 6. Germline loops: CDR1 SEHNR, CDR2 FQNEAQ (reference sequence). The CDR3 extends over 14 amino acids. The CDR3: CASSAVSGDNEQFF. Here the CDR3 DNA reads TGTGCCAGCAGCGCAGTGAGCGGGGACAATGAGCAGTTCTTC.

CDR3 DNA: TGCGCCACCAACCCCGGGACGTCGTCAGGCGAGCAGTACTTC. It is translated as CATNPGTSSGEQYF. V usage is TRBV5-1 and J usage is TRBJ2-7; tentatively, D is TRBD1 or TRBD2 (5 bases each). The CDR3 is 14 residues long. Germline V gene data show CDR1 as SGHRS and CDR2 as YFSETQ. The germline V and J ends were trimmed by 9 bases and 6 bases, with 22 bases remaining between them.

The chain couples TRBV15 to TRBJ2-5, with D unresolved. CDR3 size: 12 residues. Germline-derived CDR1 and CDR2 are LNHNV and YYDKDF (reference sequence). V dropped 2 bases and J dropped 3 bases, with 4 bases sitting between them. The CDR3 region is CATSRHKETQYF. As DNA, the CDR3 is TGTGCCACCAGCAGACACAAAGAGACCCAGTACTTC.

Details on this clone: One base away lies a much larger clone, so this may be a sequencing read error. The gene calls are TRBV30 and TRBJ2-2, with 10 positions matching TRBD1. Germline V gene data show CDR1 as GTSNPN and CDR2 as SVGIG (reference sequence). The CDR3 length is 14 residues. V lost 5 bases to trimming and J lost 7 bases; unmatched junction nucleotides: 7. This CDR3 reads CAWQDRGKGGELFF. CDR3 bases: TGTGCCTGGCAGGACAGGGGGAAGGGCGGGGAGCTGTTTTTT. The entire variable domain, with the rest obtained from reference TRBV30 and TRBJ2-2, is as follows: SQTIHQWPATLVQPVGSPLSLECTVEGTSNPNLYWYRQAAGRGLQLLFYSVGIGQISSEVPQNLSASRPQDRQFILSSKKLLLSDSGFYLCAWQDRGKGGELFFGEGSRLTVL.

V usage is TRBV30 and J usage is TRBJ2-1; possibly TRBD2 for D (6 bases). Germline loops: CDR1 GTSNPN, CDR2 SVGIG (reference sequence). The CDR3 has 14 amino acids. The germline V and J ends were trimmed by 0 bases and 10 bases, with 16 bases remaining between them. DNA of the CDR3: TGTGCCTGGAGTGTAGGAGGGGCCCACCGGGAGCAGTTCTTC. Translated: CAWSVGGAHREQFF.

Notes on this clone: The junction and the germline gene differ at one end; a read error may be behind it. The J gene is TRBJ2-1, the V gene TRBV7-9; D is possibly TRBD2 (5 bases). The CDR3 covers 15 residues. Germline V lookup: CDR1 SEHNR, CDR2 FQNEAQ (reference sequence). The CDR3 DNA reads as TGTGCCAGCACCTTAGCTGGGAGCTCCTACAATGAGCAGTTCTTC. Encoded protein: CASTLAGSSYNEQFF. Together with reference TRBV7-9 and TRBJ2-1, the CDR3 gives the full variable domain: DTGVSQNPRHKITKRGQNVTFRCDPISEHNRLYWYRQTLGQGPEFLTYFQNEAQLEKSRLLSDRFSAERPKGSFSTLEIQRTEQGDSAMYLCASTLAGSSYNEQFFGPGTRLTVL.